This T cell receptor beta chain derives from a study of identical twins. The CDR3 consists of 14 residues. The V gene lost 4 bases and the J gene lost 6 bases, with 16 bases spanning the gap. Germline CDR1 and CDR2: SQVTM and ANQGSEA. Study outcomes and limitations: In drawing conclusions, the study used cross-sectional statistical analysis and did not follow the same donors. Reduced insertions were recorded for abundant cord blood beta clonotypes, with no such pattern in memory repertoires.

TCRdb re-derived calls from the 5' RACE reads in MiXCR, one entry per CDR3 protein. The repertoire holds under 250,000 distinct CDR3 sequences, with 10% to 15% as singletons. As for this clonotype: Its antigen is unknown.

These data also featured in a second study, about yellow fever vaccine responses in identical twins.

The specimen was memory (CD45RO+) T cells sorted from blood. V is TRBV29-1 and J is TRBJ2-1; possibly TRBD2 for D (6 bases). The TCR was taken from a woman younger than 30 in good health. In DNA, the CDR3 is TGCAGCGTTGCTTCCCTAGCTAGCGTCAATGAGCAGTTCTTC. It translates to CSVASLASVNEQFF.